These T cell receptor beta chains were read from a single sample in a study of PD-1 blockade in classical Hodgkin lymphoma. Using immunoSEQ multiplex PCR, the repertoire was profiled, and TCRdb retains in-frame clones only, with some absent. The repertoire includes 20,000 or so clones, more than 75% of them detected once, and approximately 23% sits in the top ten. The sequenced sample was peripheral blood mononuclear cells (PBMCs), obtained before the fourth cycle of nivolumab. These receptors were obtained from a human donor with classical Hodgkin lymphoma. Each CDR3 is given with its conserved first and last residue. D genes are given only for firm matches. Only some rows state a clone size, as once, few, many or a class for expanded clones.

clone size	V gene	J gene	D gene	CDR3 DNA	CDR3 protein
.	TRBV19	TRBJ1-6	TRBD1	TGTGCCAGTAGGTTACAGGGACAGGGAGTTTCACCCCTCCACTTT	CASRLQGQGVSPLHF
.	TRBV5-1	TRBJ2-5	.	TGCGCCGTAAAGCCAGGGCTTCTGCAAGAGACCCAGTACTTC	CAVKPGLLQETQYF
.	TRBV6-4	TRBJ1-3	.	TGTGCCAGCTCCATTCCAAAACTTACACTGACCCTCTCTGGAAACACCATATATTTT	CASSIPKLTLTLSGNTIYF
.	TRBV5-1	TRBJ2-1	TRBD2	TGCGCCAGCAGCTTGGCACTAGCGGGAGACAATGAGCAGTTCTTC	CASSLALAGDNEQFF
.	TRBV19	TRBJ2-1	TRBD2	TGTGCCAGTAGTATAGCGGGGGGGAGCTCCTACAATGAGCAGTTCTTC	CASSIAGGSSYNEQFF
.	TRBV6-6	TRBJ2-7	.	TGTGCCAGCAGCGAAGGCTACGAGCAGTACTTC	CASSEGYEQYF
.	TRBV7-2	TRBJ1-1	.	TGTGCCAGCAGCTTATGGGGGCAGAACACTGAAGCTTTCTTT	CASSLWGQNTEAFF
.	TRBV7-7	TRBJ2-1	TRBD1	TGTGCCAGCAGCTTAGGGGACAGAGATTACAATGAGCAGTTCTTC	CASSLGDRDYNEQFF
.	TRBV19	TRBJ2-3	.	TGTGCCAGTAGTAAACAGGGACCCACAGATACGCAGTATTTT	CASSKQGPTDTQYF
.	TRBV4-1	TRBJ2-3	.	TGCGCCAGCAGCCAAGAGGGAACAGATACGCAGTATTTT	CASSQEGTDTQYF
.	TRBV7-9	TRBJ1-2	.	TGTGCCAGCAGGCCTACTCCGAACTATGGCTACACCTTC	CASRPTPNYGYTF
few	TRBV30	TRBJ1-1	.	TGTGCCTGGGGCAGGGAGTGGACTGAAGCTTTCTTT	CAWGREWTEAFF
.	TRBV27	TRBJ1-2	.	TGTGCCAGCAGCCCAGGGGTAGTAAACTATGGCTACACCTTC	CASSPGVVNYGYTF
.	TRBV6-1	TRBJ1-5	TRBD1	TGTGCCAGCAGTGGGGGACAGGGCAATCAGCCCCAGCATTTT	CASSGGQGNQPQHF
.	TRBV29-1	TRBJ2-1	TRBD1	TGCAGCGGGACCCCCTGGACAGGGGGAGATGAGCAGTTCTTC	CSGTPWTGGDEQFF
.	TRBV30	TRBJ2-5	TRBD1	TGTGCCTGGAGTGCCCAGGGGGCACAAGAGACCCAGTACTTC	CAWSAQGAQETQYF
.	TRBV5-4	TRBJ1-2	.	TGTGCCAGCAGCTTGTTCGGGCGACTCCCTCGGGCCCCAGCCGATTATGGCTACACCTTC	CASSLFGRLPRAPADYGYTF
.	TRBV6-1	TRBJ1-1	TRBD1	TGTGCCAGCAGTTCTCCGGGACAGAGGGCTTTCTTT	CASSSPGQRAFF
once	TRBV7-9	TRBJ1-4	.	TGTGCCAGCAGCTTGGTTCCGGGAAATACTGAAAAACTGTTTTTT	CASSLVPGNTEKLFF
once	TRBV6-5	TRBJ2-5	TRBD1	TGTGCCAGCAGTCGCCGGACAGGTGGAGAGACCCAGTACTTC	CASSRRTGGETQYF
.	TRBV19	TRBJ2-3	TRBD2	TGTGCCAGTAGTTCCAGACTAGCGGGCGGGGCAGATACGCAGTATTTT	CASSSRLAGGADTQYF
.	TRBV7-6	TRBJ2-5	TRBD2	TGTGCCAGCAGCTCACGAACCCCCCTGACTAGCGGGATCCAAGAGACCCAGTACTTC	CASSSRTPLTSGIQETQYF
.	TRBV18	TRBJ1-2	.	TGTGCCAGCTCACCAGAAGTTAACTATGGCTACACCTTC	CASSPEVNYGYTF
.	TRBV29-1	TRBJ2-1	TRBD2	TGCAGCGTAGCCGGGACTAGCGGGATGTACTACAATGAGCAGTTCTTC	CSVAGTSGMYYNEQFF
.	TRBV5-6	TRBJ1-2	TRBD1	TGTGCCAGCAGCCCTTGGGACAGTAACTACTATGGCTACACCTTC	CASSPWDSNYYGYTF
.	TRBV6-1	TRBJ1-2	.	TGTGCCAGCAGTGAAAGAGACAACTATGGCTACACCTTC	CASSERDNYGYTF
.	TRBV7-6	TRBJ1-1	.	TGTGCCAGCAGCTTAAGGTTATCCAACACTGAAGCTTTCTTT	CASSLRLSNTEAFF
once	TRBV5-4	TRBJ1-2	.	TGTGCCAGCAGACTTCGGGGGGGTCGAGGCTACACCTTC	CASRLRGGRGYTF
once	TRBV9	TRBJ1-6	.	TGTGCCAGCAGCGCCGTGATCTCCTATAATTCACCCCTCCACTTT	CASSAVISYNSPLHF
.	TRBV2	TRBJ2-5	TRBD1	TGTGCCGGACAGCGCGACAGGGGAAGAGAGACCCAGTACTTC	CAGQRDRGRETQYF
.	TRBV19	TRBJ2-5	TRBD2	TGTGCCAGTAGTCTAGCGGGAGCCGGGGAGACCCAGTACTTC	CASSLAGAGETQYF
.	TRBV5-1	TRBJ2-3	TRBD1	TGCGCCAGCAGCTACTCCGGGACAGGGGTCACAGATACGCAGTATTTT	CASSYSGTGVTDTQYF
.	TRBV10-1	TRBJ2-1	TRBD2	TGCGCCAGCAGGTTCGCAGGCGTAGCTAGCGGGGGCCTGAGCTCCTACAATGAGCAGTTCTTC	CASRFAGVASGGLSSYNEQFF
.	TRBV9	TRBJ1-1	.	TGTGCCAGCAGCGTAGACACGTCGGTGGCCACGGGGCGGGACACTGAAGCTTTCTTT	CASSVDTSVATGRDTEAFF
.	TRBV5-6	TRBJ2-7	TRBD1	TGTGCCAGCAGCTACGGGACAGCTCACGAGCAGTACTTC	CASSYGTAHEQYF
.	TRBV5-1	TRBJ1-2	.	TGCGCCAGCAGCTTAACGGCGCTGAACTATGGCTACACCTTC	CASSLTALNYGYTF
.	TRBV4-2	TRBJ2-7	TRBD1	TGTGCCAGCAGCCCCAGGACAGGGAGCTCCTACGAGCAGTACTTC	CASSPRTGSSYEQYF
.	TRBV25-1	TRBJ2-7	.	TGTGCCAGCAGTGACCCGGTCCGATACGAGCAGTACTTC	CASSDPVRYEQYF
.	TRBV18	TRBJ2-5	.	TGTGCCAGCTCACCACCGACAGGTCAAGAGACCCAGTACTTC	CASSPPTGQETQYF
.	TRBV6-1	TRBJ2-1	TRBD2	TGTGCCAGCAGTGACCCAGCTAGCGGGGCCTACAATGAGCAGTTCTTC	CASSDPASGAYNEQFF
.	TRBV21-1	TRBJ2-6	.	TGTGCCAGCAGCCTGTACAGACAGGGTGGGGCCAACGTCCTGACTTTC	CASSLYRQGGANVLTF
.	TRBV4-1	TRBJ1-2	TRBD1	TGCGCCAGCAGCCAGGGCAGGAGGGACAGCTATGGCTACACCTTC	CASSQGRRDSYGYTF
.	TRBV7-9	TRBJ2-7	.	TGTGCCAGCAGCTTAGGGCGGCAGCCCTACGAGCAGTACTTC	CASSLGRQPYEQYF
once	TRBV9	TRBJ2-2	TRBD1	TGTGCCAGCAGTGGGGACAGGGGGCGAACCGGGGAGCTGTTTTTT	CASSGDRGRTGELFF
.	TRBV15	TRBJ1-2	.	TGTGCCACCAGCAGAGGGGACCGAACGGACAATAGTGGCTACACCTTC	CATSRGDRTDNSGYTF
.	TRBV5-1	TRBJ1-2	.	TGCGCCAGCAGCTTGGACGGGGATCCAACTTTTAACTATGGCTACACCTTC	CASSLDGDPTFNYGYTF
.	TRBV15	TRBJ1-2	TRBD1	TGTGCCACCAGCTCCTACCAGGGGGACTATGGCTACACCTTC	CATSSYQGDYGYTF
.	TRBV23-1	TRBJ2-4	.	TGCGCCAGCAGTCAATCGGCAATACTAGCCAAAAACATTCAGTACTTC	CASSQSAILAKNIQYF
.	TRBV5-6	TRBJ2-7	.	TGTGCCAGCAGCTCGACTGGCCGCTACGAGCAGTACTTC	CASSSTGRYEQYF
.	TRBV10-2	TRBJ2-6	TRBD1	TGCGCCAGCAGCGGGACAGTAATCTCTGGGGCCAACGTCCTGACTTTC	CASSGTVISGANVLTF